One sample yielded the 6 T cell receptor beta chains listed below, sequenced in a study of early T cells in non-severe SARS-CoV-2 infection (TCRdb year 2021). Preparation of the library involved 5' RACE. Instrument used: NextSeq 500. The public reads were quality trimmed at Q25 with fastp and then assembled into clones with MiXCR by TCRdb, keeping productive beta chains. A single entry per CDR3 protein holds the most common genes and DNA from its merged rows. This sample lists about 71,000 distinct CDR3 sequences; around 13% were detected once. The ten largest make up over 12% of the sample. Sequences were obtained from whole blood. The receptors originated from an adult who was a healthcare worker with PCR-confirmed SARS-CoV-2 infection or an uninfected control (not recorded which).

This clonotype has a count of ten or more. The rearrangement links TRBV6-5 to TRBJ1-1; 8 bases agree with TRBD1. The V gene's germline CDR1 is MNHEY and CDR2 SVGAGI. The CDR3 loop spans 15 amino acids. Losses at the gene ends were 6 bases for V and 3 bases for J; bases not matched to a gene: 9. The CDR3 bases are TGTGCCAGCAGCAAAATGACAGGGGAATACACTGAAGCTTTCTTT. This encodes CASSKMTGEYTEAFF.

Many counts were recorded for this clonotype. DNA for the CDR3: TGTGCCAGCACCCGATACTCTAATGAAAAACTGTTTTTT. Its translation is CASTRYSNEKLFF. The chain has TRBV12-3 or TRBV12-4 and TRBJ1-4, with D unresolved. This CDR3 is 13 amino acids long. Between the trimmed V and J ends, which lost 7 bases and 3 bases, there was a span of 9 bases.

This clonotype has just a few counts. The V and J genes are TRBV7-9 and TRBJ2-1, with D tentatively TRBD1 (5 bases). V was cut by 2 bases and J by 0 bases, with 5 bases left in between. This CDR3 is built from 14 residues. CDR1 is SEHNR, CDR2 FQNEAQ, per germline (reference sequence). The CDR3 region has the DNA TGTGCCAGCAGCTTAAGGGGCTCCTACAATGAGCAGTTCTTC. Translation gives CASSLRGSYNEQFF.

The chain recombines TRBV6-2 or TRBV6-3 with TRBJ2-1, with TRBD2 matching over 12 bases. Germline lookup yields CDR1 MNHEY and CDR2 SVGEGT. This CDR3 comprises 18 residues. Trimming took 6 bases from V and 6 from J; bases not matched to a gene: 15. CDR3 sequence: CASRSRGASGGALNEQFF. In nucleotides, the CDR3 is TGTGCCAGCAGATCTAGAGGCGCTAGCGGGGGGGCCCTCAATGAGCAGTTCTTC.

This clonotype was recorded many times. V usage is TRBV7-6 and J usage is TRBJ1-3, with D unresolved. The germline V gene has CDR1 SGHVS and CDR2 FNYEAQ. The ends were cut back, 1 base at V and 0 bases at J, with 10 bases in the middle. The CDR3 contains 16 residues. The DNA of the CDR3 is TGTGCCAGCAGCTTAGTCTCCGGCAGCTCTGGAAACACCATATATTTT. Translation gives CASSLVSGSSGNTIYF.

This clonotype was observed a handful of times. The CDR3 DNA is TGCAGTGCTGCCCCAGGACTAGCGGGGGGGTTCTCAGATACGCAGTATTTT. This encodes CSAAPGLAGGFSDTQYF. V gene TRBV20-1 combines with J gene TRBJ2-3, with 15 positions matching TRBD2. Looked up from germline, CDR1 is DFQATT and CDR2 is SNEGSKA (reference sequence). V gave up 5 bases and J gave up 4 bases; unmatched junction bases: 10. The CDR3 has 17 amino acids.